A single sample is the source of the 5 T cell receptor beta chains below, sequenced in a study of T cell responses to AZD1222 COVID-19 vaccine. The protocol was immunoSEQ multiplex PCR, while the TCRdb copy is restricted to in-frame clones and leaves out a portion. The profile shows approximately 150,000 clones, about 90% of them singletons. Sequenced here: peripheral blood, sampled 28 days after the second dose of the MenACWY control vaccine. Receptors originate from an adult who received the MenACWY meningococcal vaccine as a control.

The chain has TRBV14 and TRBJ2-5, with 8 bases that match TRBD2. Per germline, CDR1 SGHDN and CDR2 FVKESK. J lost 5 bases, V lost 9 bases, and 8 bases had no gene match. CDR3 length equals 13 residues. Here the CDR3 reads CASGSGRYETQYF. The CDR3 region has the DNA TGTGCCAGTGGCAGCGGGAGATACGAGACCCAGTACTTC.

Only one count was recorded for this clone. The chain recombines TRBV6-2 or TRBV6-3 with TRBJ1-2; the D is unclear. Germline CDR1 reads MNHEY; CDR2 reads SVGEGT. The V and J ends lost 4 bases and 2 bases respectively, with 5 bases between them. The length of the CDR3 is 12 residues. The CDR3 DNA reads TGTGCCAGCAGTTTCAGAAACTATGGCTACACCTTC. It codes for CASSFRNYGYTF.

The CDR3 region is CASSIGGADNEQFF. CDR3 nucleotides: TGTGCCAGTAGTATAGGGGGGGCAGACAATGAGCAGTTCTTC. The chain employs TRBV19 and TRBJ2-1; either TRBD1 or TRBD2 may supply D (6 bases each). The germline CDR1 and CDR2 sequences are LNHDA and SQIVND (reference sequence). V lost 1 base, J lost 5 bases, and 9 bases lay in between. CDR3 length: 14 residues.

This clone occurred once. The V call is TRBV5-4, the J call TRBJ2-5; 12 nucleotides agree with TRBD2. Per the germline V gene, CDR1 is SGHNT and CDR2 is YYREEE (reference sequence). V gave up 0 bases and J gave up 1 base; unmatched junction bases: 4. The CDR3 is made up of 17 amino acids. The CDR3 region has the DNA TGTGCCAGCAGCTTGGCCCGGACTAGCGGGGCCCAAGAGACCCAGTACTTC. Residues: CASSLARTSGAQETQYF.

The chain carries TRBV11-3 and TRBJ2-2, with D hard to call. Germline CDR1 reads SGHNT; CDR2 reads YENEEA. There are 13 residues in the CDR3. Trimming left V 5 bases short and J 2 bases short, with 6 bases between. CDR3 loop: CASSASNTGELFF. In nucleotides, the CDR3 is TGTGCCAGCAGCGCCAGTAACACCGGGGAGCTGTTTTTT.